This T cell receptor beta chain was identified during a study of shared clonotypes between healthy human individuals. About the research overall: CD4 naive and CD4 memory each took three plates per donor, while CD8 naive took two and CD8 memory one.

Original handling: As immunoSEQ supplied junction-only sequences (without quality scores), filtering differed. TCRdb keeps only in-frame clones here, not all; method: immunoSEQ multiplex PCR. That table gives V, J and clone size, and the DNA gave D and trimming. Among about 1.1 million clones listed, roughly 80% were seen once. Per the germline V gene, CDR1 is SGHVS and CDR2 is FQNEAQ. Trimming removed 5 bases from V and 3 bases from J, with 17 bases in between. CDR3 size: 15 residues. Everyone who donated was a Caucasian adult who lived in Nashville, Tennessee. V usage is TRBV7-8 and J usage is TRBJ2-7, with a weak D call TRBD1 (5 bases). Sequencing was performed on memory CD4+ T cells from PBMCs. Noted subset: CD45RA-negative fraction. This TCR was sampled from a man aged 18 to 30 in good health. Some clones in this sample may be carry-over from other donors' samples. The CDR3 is CASSPGRLGHYEQYF. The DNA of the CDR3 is TGTGCCAGCAGCCCCGGGCGCCTAGGACACTACGAGCAGTACTTC.